Each of the 24 T cell receptor beta chains below was sequenced from the same sample in a study. From the 5' RACE reads, TCRdb called clonotypes with MiXCR, one entry per CDR3 protein. The sample lists approximately 6,500 distinct CDR3 sequences, 40% seen once, with 4% to 5% in the top ten. Sample: memory CD4+ T cells sorted from blood. The subset was: memory CD4+ T cells, CD4+CD45RO+CD25-. All receptors derive from a female donor with breast cancer.

The chain recombines TRBV29-1 with TRBJ2-3; D not resolved. Germline values: CDR1 SQVTM, CDR2 ANQGSEA. The CDR3 spans 13 residues. Trimming took 1 base from V and 0 from J, leaving 5 bases between them. CDR3 coding DNA: TGCAGCGTTGAAGGCTGGAGCACAGATACGCAGTATTTT. It is translated as CSVEGWSTDTQYF.

This clonotype has more than one count but fewer than ten. V is TRBV29-1 and J is TRBJ1-2; D may be TRBD1 (5 bases). This CDR3 is built from 11 residues. V was trimmed by 4 bases and J by 6 bases, leaving 9 bases between them. The germline CDR1 and CDR2 sequences are SQVTM and ANQGSEA. In DNA form, the CDR3 reads TGCAGCGTTGGGGGGTCAGATGGCTACACCTTC. As protein: CSVGGSDGYTF.

In its sample, this clonotype ranks as medium-sized. The chain has TRBV24-1 and TRBJ2-5, with 11 nucleotides matching TRBD2. The CDR3 length is 16 residues. The germline CDR1 and CDR2 sequences are KGHDR and SFDVKD. The V and J ends lost 4 bases and 3 bases, in that order; junction bases with no gene match: 6. CDR3 nucleotides: TGTGCCACCAGTGACCCTAGCGGGGGGAATGAAGAGACCCAGTACTTC. This encodes CATSDPSGGNEETQYF.

This clonotype has more than one count but fewer than ten. The V call is TRBV6-5, the J call TRBJ1-6; 8 bases fit TRBD1. Germline V CDR1 and CDR2: MNHEY, SVGAGI. The CDR3 is 15 amino acids. The V gene end was trimmed by 6 bases and the J gene end by 5 bases; junction bases not matched to a gene: 6. The CDR3 nucleotides read TGTGCCAGCAGCGGGACAGGAGGGGATAATTCACCCCTCCACTTT. Amino acid sequence: CASSGTGGDNSPLHF.

The chain recombines TRBV29-1 with TRBJ2-3, with TRBD2 matching over 8 bases. V gave up 5 bases and J gave up 0 bases; unmatched junction bases: 4. There are 14 residues in the CDR3. Germline CDR1 SQVTM, CDR2 ANQGSEA. CDR3 region: CSVCPSGSTDTQYF. As DNA, the CDR3 is TGCAGCGTTTGCCCTAGCGGGAGCACAGATACGCAGTATTTT.

Judged by abundance, this clonotype is medium-sized. The rearrangement joins TRBV20-1 to TRBJ1-2; D call uncertain. V gave up 0 bases and J gave up 5 bases, with 13 bases separating them. Per germline, CDR1 DFQATT and CDR2 SNEGSKA (reference sequence). The CDR3 totals 14 residues. CDR3 loop: CSAREPTEFYGYTF. The DNA for the CDR3 is TGCAGTGCTAGAGAGCCAACAGAGTTTTATGGCTACACCTTC.

For this clonotype: At one end, the junction sequence differs from germline, possibly due to a read error. The gene calls are TRBV5-4 and TRBJ1-3; D is unclear. The CDR3 sequence is 14 residues long. CDR1 is SGHNT, CDR2 YYREEE, per germline (reference sequence). The CDR3 loop reads CASSFAASGSTIYF. In DNA form, the CDR3 reads TGTGCCAGCAGCTTTGCAGCCTCTGGAAGCACCATATATTTT.

CDR3 sequence: CASSLVLQGEETQYF. The CDR3 coding sequence is TGTGCCAGCAGCTTAGTGTTACAGGGGGAAGAGACCCAGTACTTC. The chain has TRBV11-2 and TRBJ2-5; the match to TRBD1 covers 8 bases. CDR3 length equals 15 residues. Germline lookup yields CDR1 SGHAT and CDR2 FQNNGV. Trimming cost V 1 base and J 3 bases; bases outside gene matches: 4.

In this sample, this clonotype turned up a few times. The chain links TRBV29-1 to TRBJ1-1, with D hard to call. The CDR3 has 13 residues. In germline, CDR1 is SQVTM, CDR2 ANQGSEA. V dropped 5 bases and J dropped 0 bases, with 10 bases sitting between them. This CDR3 is CSVRNGMNTEAFF. The CDR3 region has the DNA TGCAGCGTTCGTAACGGGATGAACACTGAAGCTTTCTTT. Variable domain in full (rest from reference TRBV29-1 and TRBJ1-1): SAVISQKPSRDICQRGTSLTIQCQVDSQVTMMFWYRQQPGQSLTLIATANQGSEATYESGFVIDKFPISRPNLTFSTLTVSNMSPEDSSIYLCSVRNGMNTEAFFGQGTRLTVV.

The V call is TRBV10-2, the J call TRBJ2-1; no clear D gene. This CDR3 contains 12 residues. Per the germline V gene, CDR1 is WSHSY and CDR2 is SAAADI. Trimming shortened V by 6 bases and J by 7 bases, and 10 bases separated the two germline ends. The CDR3 nucleotides are TGCGCCAGCAGCGGAGCCCTTAATGAGCAGTTCTTC. Translation gives CASSGALNEQFF.

As concerns this clonotype: A much larger clone is a single base away; this may be a read error. The conserved phenylalanine or tryptophan is not found at the CDR3 terminus, so this likely reflects a read error. This rearrangement joins TRBV28 to TRBJ1-4; the D is unclear. V was cut by 4 bases and J by 5 bases, with 14 bases left in between. The germline V gene has CDR1 MDHEN and CDR2 SYDVKM. This CDR3 spans 15 amino acids. The CDR3 loop reads CASSSIVGMNEKLFL. The CDR3 region has the DNA TGTGCCAGCAGTTCGATCGTGGGGATGAATGAAAAACTGTTTTTG.

By proportion, this clonotype is medium-sized. The V and J genes are TRBV7-8 and TRBJ1-5; 9 nucleotides align to TRBD1. The CDR3 runs to 16 residues. Unmatched junction bases numbered 9, after V lost 4 bases and J lost 5 bases. Germline CDR1 reads SGHVS; CDR2 reads FQNEAQ. CDR3 sequence: CASSSTPGQGDQPQHF. The DNA for the CDR3 is TGTGCCAGCAGCTCAACTCCGGGACAGGGAGATCAGCCCCAGCATTTT.

About this clonotype: This may stem from a read error, because a much larger clone lies one nucleotide away. The chain joins TRBV4-2 to TRBJ2-1; D not certain. The CDR3 consists of 13 residues. Germline CDR1 reads LGHNA; CDR2 reads YNFKEQ. The V gene lost 4 bases and the J gene lost 7 bases, with 11 bases spanning the gap. DNA for the CDR3: TGTGCCAGCAGCCCCAGAGTGGGGAATGAGCAGTTCTTC. Translating it yields CASSPRVGNEQFF.

This clonotype was seen a handful of times. This rearrangement joins TRBV27 to TRBJ2-5; the match to TRBD2 covers 12 bases. The CDR3 runs to 17 residues. V lost 5 bases and J lost 4; bases outside the gene matches: 11. Germline CDR1 reads MNHEY; CDR2 reads SMNVEV (reference sequence). The CDR3 reads CASSPRTSGTSRETQYF. The CDR3 DNA follows: TGTGCCAGCAGTCCCCGGACTAGCGGGACATCTCGAGAGACCCAGTACTTC.

This clonotype counts as medium-sized. The chain is built from TRBV6-5 and TRBJ2-5; 7 nucleotides line up with TRBD1. V dropped 6 bases and J dropped 3; count of bases not matched to a gene: 4. CDR1 and CDR2 from the germline V gene are MNHEY and SVGAGI. The CDR3 contains 13 residues. Written as DNA, the CDR3 is TGTGCCAGCAGCACCGGGACAGAAGAGACCCAGTACTTC. It is translated as CASSTGTEETQYF.

This clonotype is medium-sized (0.01 to 0.1%) within its sample. The chain recombines TRBV7-3 with TRBJ1-1; D uncertain. The germline V gene encodes CDR1 SGHTA and CDR2 FQGTGA. CDR3 length: 11 amino acids. Trimming cost V 3 bases and J 5 bases, with 4 bases left between them. The CDR3 here is CASSFRTEAFF. CDR3 coding DNA: TGTGCCAGCAGCTTTAGGACTGAAGCTTTCTTT.

Details on this clonotype: The junction does not match germline at one end; this may be a read error. The chain combines TRBV5-1 with TRBJ2-5; D not resolved. Germline V gene data show CDR1 as SGHRS and CDR2 as YFSETQ. The CDR3 is made up of 11 amino acids. The chain's CDR3 is CACSLGETQYF. DNA of the CDR3: TGCGCCTGCAGCTTGGGAGAGACCCAGTACTTC.

This chain uses TRBV6-1 with TRBJ1-4, with D possibly matching TRBD1 (5 bases). Germline CDR1 reads MNHNS; CDR2 reads SASEGT. The CDR3 has 14 amino acids. V shed 3 bases and J shed 8 bases, with 13 bases lying between them. The CDR3 is CASSDSSYREKLFF. The CDR3 DNA follows: TGTGCCAGCAGTGATTCGTCTTACAGGGAAAAACTGTTTTTT.

Note on this clonotype: Sequence at one end of the junction differs from germline and may be a read error. The chain has TRBV4-3 and TRBJ2-2; the D call may be TRBD1 or TRBD2 (5 bases each). The CDR3 covers 15 residues. Germline V gives CDR1 LGHNA, CDR2 YSLEER. The CDR3 spells CANSQVLGDTGELFF. In DNA form, the CDR3 reads TGCGCCAACAGCCAAGTGTTGGGGGACACCGGGGAGCTGTTTTTT.

The chain recombines TRBV5-1 with TRBJ2-2; D call uncertain. V was cut by 0 bases and J by 6 bases, with 12 bases left in between. Germline V gene data show CDR1 as SGHRS and CDR2 as YFSETQ. The CDR3 totals 15 residues. CDR3 bases: TGCGCCAGCAGCTTGGCGGTCACGGGCGCCGGGGAGCTGTTTTTT. Translating gives CASSLAVTGAGELFF.

This clonotype was counted only a few times. This rearrangement joins TRBV10-3 to TRBJ1-1, with D unclear. There are 14 residues in the CDR3. CDR1 is ENHRY and CDR2 is SYGVKD in the germline V gene. V lost 6 bases, J lost 1 base, and 12 bases lay in between. In DNA form, the CDR3 reads TGTGCCATCAGAAAGGAAAATGCGAACACTGAAGCTTTCTTT. It is translated as CAIRKENANTEAFF.

This clonotype is classed as medium-sized. The chain has TRBV4-2 and TRBJ1-4; D not certain. Germline assignment: CDR1 LGHNA and CDR2 YNFKEQ. Between the trimmed V and J ends, which lost 0 bases and 9 bases, there was a span of 11 bases. The CDR3 contains 14 residues. This chain's CDR3 is CASSQDSSRKKLFF. DNA of the CDR3: TGTGCCAGCAGCCAAGACAGCAGTCGGAAAAAACTGTTTTTT.

The genes are TRBV6-5 and TRBJ2-5; no definite D call. Germline V lookup: CDR1 MNHEY, CDR2 SVGAGI. CDR3 size: 12 residues. V lost 6 bases and J 5 bases, leaving 10 bases between the germline ends. The CDR3 bases are TGTGCCAGCAGACCTTTGGGGGAGACCCAGTACTTC. Translation: CASRPLGETQYF.

This chain joins TRBV30 and TRBJ1-1; D is ambiguous. The germline V gene has CDR1 GTSNPN and CDR2 SVGIG (reference sequence). Trimming shortened V by 0 bases and J by 1 base, and 12 bases separated the two germline ends. This CDR3 is built from 15 residues. DNA for the CDR3: TGTGCCTGGAGTGTATTGTGGTTTGAGAACACTGAAGCTTTCTTT. The encoded protein is CAWSVLWFENTEAFF.